This entry concerns a single T cell receptor beta chain. The data were produced by immunoSEQ multiplex PCR, yet TCRdb's version contains in-frame clones alone and is incomplete. Among about 170,000 clones listed, less than 85% were seen once. This sample is part of a study of blood T cell repertoires in COVID-19. The overall study: Samples representing acute and convalescent COVID-19 were sourced from the United States, Italy and Spain. The analysed material was cDNA or gDNA that came from T cells, B-cell-depleted T cells, or PBMCs.

Individuals aged roughly 18 to 95 years were recruited from 24 US areas. Symptom resolution, clearance, or two negative PCRs marked the recovered donors of Cohort 3. This sequence was found in a man over 45 who had recovered from COVID-19. The sequencing input was PBMCs or T cells enriched from blood (not recorded which).

The CDR3 spells CASSPTYSGTDFYGYTF. For the CDR3, the DNA is TGTGCCAGCAGCCCTACCTACTCCGGGACAGACTTCTATGGCTACACCTTC. The V call is TRBV7-2, the J call TRBJ1-2; 7 bases are shared with TRBD1. CDR3 length equals 17 residues. V shed 5 bases, J shed 4 bases, and the junction held 16 bases outside the gene matches. Germline CDR1 reads SGHTA; CDR2 reads FQGNSA.